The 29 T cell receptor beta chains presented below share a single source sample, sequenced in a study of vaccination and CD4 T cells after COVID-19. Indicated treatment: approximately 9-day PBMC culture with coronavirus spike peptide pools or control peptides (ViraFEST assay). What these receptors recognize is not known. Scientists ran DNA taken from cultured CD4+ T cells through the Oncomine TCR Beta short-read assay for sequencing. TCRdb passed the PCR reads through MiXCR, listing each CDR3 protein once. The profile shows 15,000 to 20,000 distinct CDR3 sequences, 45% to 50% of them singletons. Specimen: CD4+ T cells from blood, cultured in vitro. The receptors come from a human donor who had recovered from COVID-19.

This CDR3 is CASSDGGESTDTQYF. In DNA form, the CDR3 reads TGTGCCAGCAGTGACGGCGGGGAGAGCACAGATACGCAGTATTTT. This chain uses TRBV6-4 with TRBJ2-3, with D maybe TRBD2 (6 bases). The V and J ends lost 2 bases and 0 bases respectively, with 9 bases between them. Germline V gene sequence: CDR1 MRHNA, CDR2 SNTAGT. CDR3 length: 15 amino acids.

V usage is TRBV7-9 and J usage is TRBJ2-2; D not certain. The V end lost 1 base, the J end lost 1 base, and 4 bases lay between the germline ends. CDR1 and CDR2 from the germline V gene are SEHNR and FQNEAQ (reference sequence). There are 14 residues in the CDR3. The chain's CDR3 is CASSLGQNTGELFF. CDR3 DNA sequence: TGTGCCAGCAGCTTAGGTCAGAACACCGGGGAGCTGTTTTTT.

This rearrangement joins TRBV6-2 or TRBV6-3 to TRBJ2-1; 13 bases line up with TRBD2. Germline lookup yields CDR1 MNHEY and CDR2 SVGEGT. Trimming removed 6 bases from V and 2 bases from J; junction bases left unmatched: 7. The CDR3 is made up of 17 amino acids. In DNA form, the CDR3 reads TGTGCCAGCAGACGACTAGCGGGGGGTAATCCCTACAATGAGCAGTTCTTC. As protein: CASRRLAGGNPYNEQFF.

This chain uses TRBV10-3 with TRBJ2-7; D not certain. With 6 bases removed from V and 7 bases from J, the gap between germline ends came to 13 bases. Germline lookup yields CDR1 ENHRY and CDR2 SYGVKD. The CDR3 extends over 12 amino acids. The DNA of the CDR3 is TGTGCCATCAGGGACCGAGCCGGGGAGCAGTACTTC. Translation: CAIRDRAGEQYF.

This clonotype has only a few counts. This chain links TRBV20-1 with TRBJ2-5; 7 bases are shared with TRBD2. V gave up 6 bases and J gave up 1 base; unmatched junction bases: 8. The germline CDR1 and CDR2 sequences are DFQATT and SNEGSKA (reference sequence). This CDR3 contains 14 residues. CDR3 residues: CSAERGGIQETQYF. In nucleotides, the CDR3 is TGCAGTGCGGAGCGCGGGGGTATCCAAGAGACCCAGTACTTC.

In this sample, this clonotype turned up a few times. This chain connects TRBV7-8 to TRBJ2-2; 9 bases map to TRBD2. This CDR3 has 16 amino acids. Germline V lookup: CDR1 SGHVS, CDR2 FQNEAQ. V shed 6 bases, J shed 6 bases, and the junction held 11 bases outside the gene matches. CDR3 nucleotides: TGTGCCAGCAGACCTGGACTAGCGTCAAGGGCCGGGGAGCTGTTTTTT. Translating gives CASRPGLASRAGELFF.

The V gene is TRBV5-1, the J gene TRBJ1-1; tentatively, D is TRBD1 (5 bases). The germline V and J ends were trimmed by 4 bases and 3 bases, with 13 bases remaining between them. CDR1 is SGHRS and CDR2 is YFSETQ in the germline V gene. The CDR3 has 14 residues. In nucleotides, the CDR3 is TGCGCCAGCAGCGGGGGGGGGACCTACACTGAAGCTTTCTTT. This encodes CASSGGGTYTEAFF. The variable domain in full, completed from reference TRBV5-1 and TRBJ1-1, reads KAGVTQTPRYLIKTRGQQVTLSCSPISGHRSVSWYQQTPGQGLQFLFEYFSETQRNKGNFPGRFSGRQFSNSRSEMNVSTLELGDSALYLCASSGGGTYTEAFFGQGTRLTVV.

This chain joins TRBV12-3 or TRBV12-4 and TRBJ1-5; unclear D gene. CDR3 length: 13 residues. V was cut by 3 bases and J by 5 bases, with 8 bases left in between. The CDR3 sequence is CASSFGLDQPQHF. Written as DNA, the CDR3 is TGTGCCAGCAGTTTTGGGTTGGATCAGCCCCAGCATTTT.

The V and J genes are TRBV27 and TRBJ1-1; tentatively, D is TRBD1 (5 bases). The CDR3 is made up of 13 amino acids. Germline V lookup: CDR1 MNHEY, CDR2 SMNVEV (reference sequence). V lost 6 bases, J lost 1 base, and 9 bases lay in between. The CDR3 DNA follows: TGTGCCAGCAGCTCGGGACGGAACACTGAAGCTTTCTTT. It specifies CASSSGRNTEAFF.

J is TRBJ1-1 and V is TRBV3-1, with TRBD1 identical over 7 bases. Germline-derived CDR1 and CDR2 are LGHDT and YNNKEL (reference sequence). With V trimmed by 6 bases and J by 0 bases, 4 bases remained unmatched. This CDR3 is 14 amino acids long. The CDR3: CASSNRGLNTEAFF. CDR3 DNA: TGTGCCAGCAGTAACAGGGGCCTGAACACTGAAGCTTTCTTT.

For the CDR3, the DNA is TGTGCCAGCAGTTACGTAGCGGAGGCCTACAATGAGCAGTTCTTC. It is translated as CASSYVAEAYNEQFF. The gene calls are TRBV6-5 and TRBJ2-1; maybe TRBD2 (6 bases). There are 15 residues in the CDR3. The V gene's germline CDR1 is MNHEY and CDR2 SVGAGI. Trimming took 2 bases from V and 2 from J, leaving 10 bases between them.

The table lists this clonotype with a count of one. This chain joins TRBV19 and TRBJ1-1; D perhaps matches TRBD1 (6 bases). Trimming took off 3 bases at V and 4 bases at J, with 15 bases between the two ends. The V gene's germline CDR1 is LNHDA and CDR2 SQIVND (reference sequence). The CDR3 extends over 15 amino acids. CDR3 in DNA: TGTGCCAGTAGTATGCCACAGGGCTTCCCCACTGAAGCTTTCTTT. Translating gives CASSMPQGFPTEAFF.

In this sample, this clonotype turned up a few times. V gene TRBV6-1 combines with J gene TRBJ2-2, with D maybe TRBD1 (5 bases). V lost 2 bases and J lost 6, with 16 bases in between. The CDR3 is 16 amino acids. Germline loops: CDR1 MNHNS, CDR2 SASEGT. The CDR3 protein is CASSERVRVGAGELFF. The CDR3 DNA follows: TGTGCCAGCAGTGAACGGGTCAGGGTAGGGGCCGGGGAGCTGTTTTTT.

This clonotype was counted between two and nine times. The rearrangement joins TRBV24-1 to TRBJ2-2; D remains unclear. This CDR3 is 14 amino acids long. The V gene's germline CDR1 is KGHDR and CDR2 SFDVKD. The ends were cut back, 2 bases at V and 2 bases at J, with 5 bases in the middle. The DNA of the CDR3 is TGTGCCACCAGTGATTGGCAAAACACCGGGGAGCTGTTTTTT. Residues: CATSDWQNTGELFF.

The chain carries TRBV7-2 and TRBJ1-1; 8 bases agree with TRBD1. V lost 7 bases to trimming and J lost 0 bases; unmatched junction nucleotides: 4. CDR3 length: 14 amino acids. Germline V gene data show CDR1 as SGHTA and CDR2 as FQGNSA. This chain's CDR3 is CASKPGGLNTEAFF. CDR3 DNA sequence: TGTGCCAGCAAACCAGGGGGCTTGAACACTGAAGCTTTCTTT. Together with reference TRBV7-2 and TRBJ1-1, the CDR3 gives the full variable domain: GAGVSQSPSNKVTEKGKDVELRCDPISGHTALYWYRQSLGQGLEFLIYFQGNSAPDKSGLPSDRFSAERTGGSVSTLTIQRTQQEDSAVYLCASKPGGLNTEAFFGQGTRLTVV.

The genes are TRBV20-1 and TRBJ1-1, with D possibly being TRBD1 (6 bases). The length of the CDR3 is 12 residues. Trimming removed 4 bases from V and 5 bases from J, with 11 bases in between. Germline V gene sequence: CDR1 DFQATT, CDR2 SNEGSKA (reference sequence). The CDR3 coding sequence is TGCAGTGCTAATAGGCAGGGGACTGAAGCTTTCTTT. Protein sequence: CSANRQGTEAFF.

The CDR3 reads CASSPLGRGDHYEQYF. DNA for the CDR3: TGTGCCAGCAGCCCCCTCGGGAGGGGAGATCACTACGAGCAGTACTTC. V and J are TRBV7-9 and TRBJ2-7, with 8 bases fitting TRBD2. V lost 5 bases and J lost 3; bases outside the gene matches: 12. The germline CDR1 and CDR2 sequences are SEHNR and FQNEAQ (reference sequence). The CDR3 runs to 16 residues.

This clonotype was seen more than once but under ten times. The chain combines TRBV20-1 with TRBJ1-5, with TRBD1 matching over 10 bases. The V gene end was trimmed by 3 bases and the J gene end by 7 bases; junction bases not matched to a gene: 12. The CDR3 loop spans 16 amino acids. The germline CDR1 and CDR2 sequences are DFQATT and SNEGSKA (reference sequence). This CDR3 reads CSASVGQGLLGQPQHF. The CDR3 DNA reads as TGCAGTGCTAGCGTGGGACAGGGGTTGTTAGGACAGCCCCAGCATTTT.

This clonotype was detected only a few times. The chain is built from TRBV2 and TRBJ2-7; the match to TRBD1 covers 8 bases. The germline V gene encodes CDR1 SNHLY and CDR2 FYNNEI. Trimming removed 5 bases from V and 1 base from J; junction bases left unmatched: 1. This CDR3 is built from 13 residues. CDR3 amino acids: CASSRQGSYEQYF. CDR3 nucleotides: TGTGCCAGCAGTAGACAGGGGTCCTACGAGCAGTACTTC.

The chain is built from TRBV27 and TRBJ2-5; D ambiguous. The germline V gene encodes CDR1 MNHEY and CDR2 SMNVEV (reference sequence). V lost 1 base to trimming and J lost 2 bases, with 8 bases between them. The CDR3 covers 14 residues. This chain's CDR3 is CASSLLGSQETQYF. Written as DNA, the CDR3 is TGTGCCAGCAGTTTATTAGGCAGTCAAGAGACCCAGTACTTC.

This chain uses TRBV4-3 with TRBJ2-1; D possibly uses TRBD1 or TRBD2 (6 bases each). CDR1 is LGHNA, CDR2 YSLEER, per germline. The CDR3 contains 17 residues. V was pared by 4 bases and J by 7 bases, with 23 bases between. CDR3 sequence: CASSPRPVGGPVNEQFF. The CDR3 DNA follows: TGCGCCAGCAGCCCCAGACCGGTCGGGGGCCCCGTTAATGAGCAGTTCTTC.

The CDR3 region is CASGKDRGVVRTF. CDR3 DNA sequence: TGTGCCAGCGGGAAGGACAGGGGAGTCGTTCGCACCTTC. The chain couples TRBV6-1 to TRBJ1-2, with 9 bases identical to TRBD1. Germline CDR1 is MNHNS and CDR2 is SASEGT. With 8 bases clipped from V and 13 bases from J, the junction kept 14 bases outside the gene matches. This CDR3 comprises 13 residues.

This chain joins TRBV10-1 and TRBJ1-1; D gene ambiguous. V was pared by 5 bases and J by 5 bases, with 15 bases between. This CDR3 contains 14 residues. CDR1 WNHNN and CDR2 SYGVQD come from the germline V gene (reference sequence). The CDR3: CASSPQLPGTEAFF. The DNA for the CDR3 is TGCGCCAGCAGTCCTCAGCTCCCGGGGACTGAAGCTTTCTTT.

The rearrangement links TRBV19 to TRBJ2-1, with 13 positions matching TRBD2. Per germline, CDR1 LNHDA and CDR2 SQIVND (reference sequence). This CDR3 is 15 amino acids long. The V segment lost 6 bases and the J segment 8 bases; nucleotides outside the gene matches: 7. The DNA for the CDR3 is TGTGCCAGTAGACTAGCGGGAGGGATCGGGGATGAGCAGTTCTTC. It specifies CASRLAGGIGDEQFF.

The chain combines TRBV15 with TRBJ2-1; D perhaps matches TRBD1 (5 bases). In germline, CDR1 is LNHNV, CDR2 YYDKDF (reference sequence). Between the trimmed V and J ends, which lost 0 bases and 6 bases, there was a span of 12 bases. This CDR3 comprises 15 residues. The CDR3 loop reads CATSRDRGLVNEQFF. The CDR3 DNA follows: TGTGCCACCAGCAGAGATAGGGGCCTGGTCAATGAGCAGTTCTTC.

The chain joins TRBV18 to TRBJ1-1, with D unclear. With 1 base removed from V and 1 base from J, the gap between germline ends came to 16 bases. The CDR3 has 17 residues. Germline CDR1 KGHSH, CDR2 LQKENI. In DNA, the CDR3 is TGTGCCAGCTCACCACAATTGGCAGCGGCTAAGAACACTGAAGCTTTCTTT. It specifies CASSPQLAAAKNTEAFF.

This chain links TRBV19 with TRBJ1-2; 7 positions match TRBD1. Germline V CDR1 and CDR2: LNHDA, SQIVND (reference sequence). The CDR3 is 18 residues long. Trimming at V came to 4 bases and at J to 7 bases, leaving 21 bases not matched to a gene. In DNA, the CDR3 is TGTGCCAGTAGTACCCCACCGGGACAGACGCCTAAGGGGGGTGGCTACACCTTC. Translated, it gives CASSTPPGQTPKGGGYTF.

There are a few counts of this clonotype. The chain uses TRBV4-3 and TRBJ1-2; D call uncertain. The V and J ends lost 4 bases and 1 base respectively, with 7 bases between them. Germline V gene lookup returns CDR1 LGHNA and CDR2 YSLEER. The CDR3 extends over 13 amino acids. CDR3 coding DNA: TGCGCCAGCAGCCCCCAAGATAACTATGGCTACACCTTC. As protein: CASSPQDNYGYTF.

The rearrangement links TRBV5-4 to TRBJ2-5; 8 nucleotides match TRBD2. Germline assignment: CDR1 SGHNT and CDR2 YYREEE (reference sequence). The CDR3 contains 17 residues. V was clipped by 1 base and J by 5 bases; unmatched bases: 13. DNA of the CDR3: TGTGCCAGCAGCTTGCCCACCGGGGGCGGGAGGCCCGAGACCCAGTACTTC. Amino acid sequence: CASSLPTGGGRPETQYF.